This T cell receptor (beta chain) was captured by sequencing in a study of identical twins. There are many counts of this clonotype. TCRdb re-derived calls from the 5' RACE reads in MiXCR, one entry per CDR3 protein. The sample yields more than 650,000 distinct CDR3 sequences, 5.5% to 6.5% seen once. This receptor was obtained from a man aged 18 to 35 in good health. The sequenced sample consisted of naive T cells sorted from blood.

This CDR3 reads CASSYGTKVEQFF. The CDR3 nucleotides are TGTGCCAGCAGTTACGGGACTAAAGTTGAGCAGTTCTTC. The chain uses TRBV6-5 and TRBJ2-1, with 7 bases that match TRBD2. Germline values: CDR1 MNHEY, CDR2 SVGAGI. The J segment lost 9 bases and the V segment lost 2 bases, leaving 4 bases of the junction unmatched. This CDR3 is built from 13 residues.